These 9 T cell receptor beta chains share one sample of origin, sequenced in a study of blood T cell repertoires in COVID-19. Profiled with immunoSEQ multiplex PCR; TCRdb holds only in-frame clones, not every one. This sample has roughly 120,000 clones, with 85% found just once. Material for sequencing was peripheral blood. Receptors were obtained from a man in his 60s with acute or convalescent COVID-19.

DNA for the CDR3: TGTGCCAGCATCCCACCTGGGGGCTTCCGGAACGAGCAGTACTTC. Translating gives CASIPPGGFRNEQYF. The rearrangement joins TRBV2 to TRBJ2-7, with a possible D match to TRBD1 (6 bases). The germline gives CDR1 SNHLY, CDR2 FYNNEI. V was trimmed by 7 bases and J by 5 bases, leaving 21 bases between them. The CDR3 sequence is 15 residues long.

This chain links TRBV4-3 with TRBJ2-7, with 10 bases aligning to TRBD2. Germline V CDR1 and CDR2: LGHNA, YSLEER. The CDR3 consists of 15 residues. Losses at the gene ends were 0 bases for V and 4 bases for J; bases not matched to a gene: 3. The CDR3 loop is CASSQEGSGGYEQYF. In DNA, the CDR3 is TGCGCCAGCAGCCAAGAAGGTAGCGGGGGGTACGAGCAGTACTTC.

CDR3: CASSYSVFTEAFF. The CDR3 bases are TGTGCCAGCAGTTACTCCGTATTCACTGAAGCTTTCTTT. This sequence joins TRBV6-2 or TRBV6-3 and TRBJ1-1; no firm D call. The CDR3 runs to 13 residues. Looked up from germline, CDR1 is MNHEY and CDR2 is SVGEGT. V was pared by 0 bases and J by 4 bases, with 6 bases between.

V gene TRBV5-8 combines with J gene TRBJ2-2, with D uncertain. The CDR3 contains 12 residues. Per the germline V gene, CDR1 is SGHTS and CDR2 is YDEGEE. The V end was cut by 4 bases, the J end by 6 bases, with 7 bases between. The CDR3, as DNA: TGTGCCAGCAGCAACACACCCGGGGAGCTGTTTTTT. It encodes CASSNTPGELFF.

The rearrangement joins TRBV4-1 to TRBJ2-7; tentative D call: TRBD1 (6 bases). Trimming took 1 base from V and 3 from J, leaving 10 bases between them. Germline-derived CDR1 and CDR2 are MGHRA and YSYEKL. This CDR3 has 14 amino acids. The CDR3 nucleotides read TGCGCCAGCAGCCAAGTAGAGGGGGACTACGAGCAGTACTTC. This gives the protein CASSQVEGDYEQYF.

This chain links TRBV19 with TRBJ2-1, with 7 bases aligning to TRBD1. Trimming at V came to 4 bases and at J to 1 base, leaving 4 bases not matched to a gene. The CDR3 covers 15 residues. Germline V gene data show CDR1 as LNHDA and CDR2 as SQIVND (reference sequence). CDR3 protein: CASSTPGQSYNEQFF. CDR3 DNA: TGTGCCAGTAGTACCCCGGGACAGTCCTACAATGAGCAGTTCTTC.

This sequence joins TRBV28 and TRBJ2-1; TRBD2 might be the D (5 bases). CDR3 length: 16 amino acids. Germline V gives CDR1 MDHEN, CDR2 SYDVKM. Trimming removed 5 bases from V and 4 bases from J, with 18 bases in between. CDR3 sequence (DNA): TGTGCCAGCAGTCCAGGAGGAGCAGGCGGGTACAATGAGCAGTTCTTC. Its protein product is CASSPGGAGGYNEQFF.

The chain recombines TRBV30 with TRBJ1-2; D uncertain. The V end was cut by 3 bases, the J end by 5 bases, with 13 bases between. This CDR3 has 13 amino acids. CDR1 and CDR2 (germline): GTSNPN, SVGIG (reference sequence). The CDR3 sequence: CAWSLSGNYGYTF. In DNA, the CDR3 is TGTGCCTGGAGCCTATCGGGGAATTATGGCTACACCTTC.

This clone was found a few times. This chain joins TRBV9 and TRBJ2-7; 8 nucleotides match TRBD1. Trimming removed 3 bases from V and 6 bases from J; junction bases left unmatched: 11. Germline CDR1 is SGDLS and CDR2 is YYNGEE. There are 15 residues in the CDR3. The chain's CDR3 is CASSEDGGQGREQYF. The CDR3 nucleotides read TGTGCCAGCAGCGAAGATGGTGGACAGGGACGCGAGCAGTACTTC.